The TCR beta chain under discussion was sequenced for a study of shared clonotypes between healthy human individuals. The CDR3 sequence is 16 residues long. V gave up 2 bases and J gave up 0 bases, with 11 bases separating them. Germline values: CDR1 SGHRS, CDR2 YFSETQ. Here immunoSEQ multiplex PCR was the method, and the copy in TCRdb shows in-frame clones only, minus some. This sample has some 2.4 million clones, with 80% to 95% found just once. J is TRBJ2-2 and V is TRBV5-1, with D uncertain. The sequence came from a man between 18 and 29 years old in good health. Some clones in this sample may be carry-over from other donors' samples. Sequenced sample: naive CD4+ T cells from PBMCs. Subset meaning: CD45RA+ positively selected. CDR3 sequence (DNA): TGCGCCAGCAGCTTCATCAGCTCCGCGAACACCGGGGAGCTGTTTTTT. Its translation is CASSFISSANTGELFF.